These T cell receptor beta chains were read from a single sample in a study of blood T cell repertoires in COVID-19. Repertoires were generated with immunoSEQ multiplex PCR, while TCRdb's copy carries only in-frame clones and drops some. The table shows roughly 60,000 clones, with 65% to 90% occurring only once. The specimen sequenced was peripheral blood. All receptors derive from a human donor in a cohort sampled during active COVID-19. The CDR3 runs from the conserved cysteine through the conserved F or W. A D gene is named only where the DNA matches it firmly. Size is stated for part of the rows, as once, few or many counts, or as a class when the clone is expanded.

d_gene | j_gene | v_gene | len | abundance | CDR3nt | CDR3aa
- | TRBJ1-1 | TRBV12-5 | 13 | - | TGTGCTAGTGGTTTGCCGGGGGAAGGTGAAGCTTTCTTT | CASGLPGEGEAFF
- | TRBJ1-4 | TRBV11-3 | 15 | - | TGTGCCAGCGGGGACTCCCTTTCAACTAATGAAAAACTGTTTTTT | CASGDSLSTNEKLFF
- | TRBJ1-4 | TRBV5-1 | 14 | - | TGCGCCAGCAGCCGGGGCACCGGGGGTGAAAAACTGTTTTTT | CASSRGTGGEKLFF
- | TRBJ2-3 | TRBV6-2/TRBV6-3 | 14 | - | TGTGCCAGCAGTTACTGGGCAGGGTCAGATACGCAGTATTTT | CASSYWAGSDTQYF
- | TRBJ1-5 | TRBV6-1 | 16 | - | TGTGCCAGCAGTGGAAAAAGGACAGATAGCAATCAGCCCCAGCATTTT | CASSGKRTDSNQPQHF
- | TRBJ2-3 | TRBV7-9 | 15 | - | TGTGCCAGCAGCCACACTAGCTTCTCTAGTGATACGCAGTATTTT | CASSHTSFSSDTQYF
TRBD1 | TRBJ1-3 | TRBV6-5 | 11 | - | TGTGCCAGCAGCAGGGGGAGCACCATATATTTT | CASSRGSTIYF
- | TRBJ1-4 | TRBV7-9 | 14 | - | TGTGCCAGCAGCTTAGTAGCGCGAGGGGAAAAACTGTTTTTT | CASSLVARGEKLFF
TRBD2 | TRBJ2-5 | TRBV20-1 | 15 | - | TGCAGTGCTAGTGCTAGCGGGGGGGTGCAAGAGACCCAGTACTTC | CSASASGGVQETQYF
- | TRBJ1-6 | TRBV27 | 17 | once | TGTGCCAGCAGTTTTTCCCAAGACAGGTCCTATAATTCACCCCTCCACTTT | CASSFSQDRSYNSPLHF
TRBD1 | TRBJ1-1 | TRBV15 | 13 | - | TGTGCCACTGGGGACAGGGTAAACACTGAAGCTTTCTTT | CATGDRVNTEAFF
- | TRBJ1-6 | TRBV27 | 16 | - | TGTGCCAGCAGCCGACTTAGCGGCTCGGGGGATTCACCCCTCCACTTT | CASSRLSGSGDSPLHF
TRBD1 | TRBJ1-1 | TRBV6-2/TRBV6-3 | 13 | - | TGTGCCAGCAGTTGGACAGGGGTGTTTTTGGCTTTCTTT | CASSWTGVFLAFF
TRBD1 | TRBJ1-4 | TRBV12-3/TRBV12-4 | 13 | - | TGTGCCAGCACCTTGACAGGGCCCGAAAAACTGTTTTTT | CASTLTGPEKLFF
- | TRBJ2-5 | TRBV19 | 14 | - | TGTGCCAGTAGTATTTGGGCCTCTAAAGAGACCCAGTACTTC | CASSIWASKETQYF
- | TRBJ1-4 | TRBV12-3/TRBV12-4 | 12 | few | TGTGCCAGCACTTGGGGGGGGGTAAGACTGTTTTTT | CASTWGGVRLFF
- | TRBJ2-1 | TRBV5-5 | 14 | - | TGTGCCAGCAGCTTGAATCGTGGGAAGCCCGGGGGGTTCTTC | CASSLNRGKPGGFF
- | TRBJ1-1 | TRBV25-1 | 12 | - | TGTGCCAGCGGTCAGGGTTACACTGAAGCTTTCTTT | CASGQGYTEAFF
TRBD2 | TRBJ2-7 | TRBV18 | 16 | - | TGTGCCAGCTCACGACGCGGGGGGGCCGGAACCTACGAGCAGTACTTC | CASSRRGGAGTYEQYF
TRBD1 | TRBJ2-7 | TRBV6-5 | 14 | once | TGTGCCAGCAGGCCGCGGACAGGGGGATCCGAGCAGTACTTC | CASRPRTGGSEQYF
TRBD1 | TRBJ1-2 | TRBV15 | 12 | once | TGTGCCACCAGCGGACAGGTTGGTGGCTACACCTTC | CATSGQVGGYTF
- | TRBJ1-4 | TRBV21-1 | 17 | - | TGTGCCAGCAGCAAAAAGGGACAGGGGCGGGCTAATGAAAAACTGTTTTTT | CASSKKGQGRANEKLFF
TRBD1 | TRBJ2-5 | TRBV25-1 | 14 | - | TGTGCCACCTCCCGGGACAGGGTCGAAGAGACCCAGTACTTC | CATSRDRVEETQYF
- | TRBJ2-1 | TRBV5-1 | 13 | - | TGCGCCAGCAGGGGGGGGGCCGTTAATGAGCAGTTCTTC | CASRGGAVNEQFF
TRBD2 | TRBJ2-5 | TRBV7-2 | 16 | - | TGTGCCAGCAGCCCCCGGGACGGGGGGGCCGGTGAGACCCAGTACTTC | CASSPRDGGAGETQYF
- | TRBJ2-2 | TRBV5-1 | 16 | - | TGCGCCAGCAGCTTGCTGGACACGACGAACACCGGGGAGCTGTTTTTT | CASSLLDTTNTGELFF
TRBD2 | TRBJ2-3 | TRBV6-2/TRBV6-3 | 15 | - | TGTGCCAGCAGTTACGCGGCGGGGGACACAGATACGCAGTATTTT | CASSYAAGDTDTQYF
TRBD1 | TRBJ1-2 | TRBV2 | 15 | - | TGTGCCAGCAGTGGATACAGGGGATCAAACTATGGCTACACCTTC | CASSGYRGSNYGYTF
- | TRBJ1-3 | TRBV18 | 17 | - | TGTGCCAGCTCACCAGCCCCGGGGGGGCGCTCTGGAAACACCATATATTTT | CASSPAPGGRSGNTIYF
TRBD2 | TRBJ2-3 | TRBV3-1/TRBV3-2 | 16 | - | TGTGCCAGCAGCCCGGCCGGGACTAGCCTCACAGATACGCAGTATTTT | CASSPAGTSLTDTQYF
TRBD1 | TRBJ2-7 | TRBV10-1 | 15 | - | TGCGCCAGCAGTGATGCCGGGACAGGGATCTACGAGCAGTACTTC | CASSDAGTGIYEQYF
TRBD2 | TRBJ2-7 | TRBV4-3 | 19 | - | TGCGCCAGCAGCCAAGAGAGTCTAGCGGGGGGCGCCAACTCCTACGAGCAGTACTTC | CASSQESLAGGANSYEQYF
- | TRBJ1-6 | TRBV5-6 | 14 | - | TGTGCCAGCAGCTTGGTGCACTCCCCCTCACCCCTCCACTTT | CASSLVHSPSPLHF
- | TRBJ2-6 | TRBV9 | 15 | - | TGTGCCAGCAGCCAAGGGGGCTCTGGGGCCAACGTCCTGACTTTC | CASSQGGSGANVLTF